This T cell receptor (beta chain) was obtained from a study of cytomegalovirus exposure and HLA in healthy donors. Study context: The Caucasian-associated ancestry cluster held around 81% of over 350 genotyped donors.

Study findings and constraints: In a later analysis, DRB1 alleles had the most associated TCRs; HLA-C alleles the fewest. Presence/absence results assume similar sequencing depth per donor, which may not hold. Later on, a genetic analysis was performed. It linked a missense variant in DCLRE1C with V- and J-gene trimming of TCR beta.

CDR3 length equals 15 residues. The V gene end was trimmed by 3 bases and the J gene end by 9 bases; junction bases not matched to a gene: 13. Germline V gene lookup returns CDR1 SGHDT and CDR2 YYEEEE. In the case of this clone: Its antigen remains unknown.

13 Jbeta primers and 60 Vbeta primers were used for the PCR. TCRdb's copy holds only in-frame clones and misses some; the assay was immunoSEQ multiplex PCR. The table lists over 100,000 clones, about 75% of them singletons, with 1.3% to 1.5% in the top ten. Sequences were obtained from PBMCs. The chain recombines TRBV5-6 with TRBJ1-2, with 8 bases matching TRBD1. The sequence was collected from a woman aged 40 to 55 in good health and CMV-seronegative. The CDR3 bases are TGTGCCAGCAGCTCGGCCGGGACAGGAAGATTACGCTACACCTTC. Protein: CASSSAGTGRLRYTF.